Below, 17 T cell receptor beta chains from the same sample are listed, as sequenced in a study of CD8+ T cells in alopecia areata. After isolation, RNA underwent reverse transcription to generate cDNA as the sequencing template. Measured with immunoSEQ multiplex PCR; TCRdb has only the in-frame clones, and not every one. The data show about 110,000 clones, with approximately 63% seen just once and about 20% held by the top ten. Sequencing was performed on CD8+ T cells sorted from blood. These receptors were obtained from a human donor in good health.

The chain carries TRBV7-9 and TRBJ1-2, with D possibly TRBD1 on 6 matching bases. The V and J ends lost 2 bases and 8 bases respectively, with 12 bases between them. This CDR3 region has 13 residues. Germline-derived CDR1 and CDR2 are SEHNR and FQNEAQ (reference sequence). In nucleotides, the CDR3 is TGTGCCAGCAGCTTAATGGGGGCGGCCGGCTACACCTTC. Its protein is CASSLMGAAGYTF.

This clone turned up a few times. The chain links TRBV7-9 to TRBJ1-2; D gene unclear. Germline loops: CDR1 SEHNR, CDR2 FQNEAQ (reference sequence). The CDR3 extends over 13 amino acids. Trimming removed 0 bases from V and 7 bases from J, with 9 bases in between. This CDR3 reads CASSLAGEVGYTF. Written as DNA, the CDR3 is TGTGCCAGCAGCTTAGCCGGGGAAGTTGGCTACACCTTC.

This chain links TRBV7-6 with TRBJ1-2; the D is unclear. The length of the CDR3 is 15 residues. Germline loops: CDR1 SGHVS, CDR2 FNYEAQ. With 3 bases removed from V and 2 bases from J, the gap between germline ends came to 13 bases. As DNA, the CDR3 is TGTGCCAGCAGCTTGATTATAGGAATAAACTATGGCTACACCTTC. This encodes CASSLIIGINYGYTF. The full variable domain, in which reference TRBV7-6 and TRBJ1-2 provide the parts outside the CDR3, is GAGVSQSPRYKVTKRGQDVALRCDPISGHVSLYWYRQALGQGPEFLTYFNYEAQQDKSGLPNDRFSAERPEGSISTLTIQRTEQRDSAMYRCASSLIIGINYGYTFGSGTRLTVV.

The chain uses TRBV6-5 and TRBJ1-1, with TRBD1 matching 10 bases. Germline trimming cut 2 bases from V and 5 bases from J; bases unmatched to any gene: 2. CDR3 length: 14 amino acids. Germline CDR1 reads MNHEY; CDR2 reads SVGAGI. The CDR3 DNA reads TGTGCCAGCAGTTACGGACAGGGGGGGACTGAAGCTTTCTTT. Its translation: CASSYGQGGTEAFF.

This clone turned up a few times. This chain joins TRBV7-8 and TRBJ2-7; 8 nucleotides match TRBD1. Trimming cost V 0 bases and J 1 base; bases outside gene matches: 2. The CDR3 totals 15 residues. Germline V gene data show CDR1 as SGHVS and CDR2 as FQNEAQ. Written as DNA, the CDR3 is TGTGCCAGCAGCTTAGCCAGGGGGCTTTCCTACGAGCAGTACTTC. It translates to CASSLARGLSYEQYF.

In this sample, this clone turned up a few times. The CDR3 loop is CSVESGTSFTKNIQYF. CDR3 nucleotide sequence: TGCAGCGTTGAATCCGGGACTAGTTTTACCAAAAACATTCAGTACTTC. The chain has TRBV29-1 and TRBJ2-4; TRBD2 matches 8 bases. V lost 2 bases and J lost 2; bases outside the gene matches: 8. The CDR3 is 16 amino acids. Looked up from germline, CDR1 is SQVTM and CDR2 is ANQGSEA.

J is TRBJ1-2 and V is TRBV5-1; 9 bases map to TRBD1. The germline CDR1 and CDR2 sequences are SGHRS and YFSETQ. After removal of 3 bases from V and 3 bases from J, the junction contained 6 bases not matched to a gene. There are 15 residues in the CDR3. For the CDR3, the DNA is TGCGCCAGCAGCTGGTGGGACAGGGACTACTATGGCTACACCTTC. Translating it yields CASSWWDRDYYGYTF.

A few counts support this clone. The J gene is TRBJ2-1, the V gene TRBV29-1, with 9 bases aligning to TRBD1. The CDR3 contains 13 residues. After removal of 6 bases from V and 2 bases from J, the junction contained 2 bases not matched to a gene. CDR1 is SQVTM and CDR2 is ANQGSEA in the germline V gene. CDR3 region: CSVWTGAYNEQFF. CDR3 nucleotide sequence: TGCAGCGTCTGGACAGGGGCCTACAATGAGCAGTTCTTC.

This rearrangement joins TRBV7-4 to TRBJ2-5, with D perhaps assigned TRBD1 or TRBD2 (6 bases each). Trimming cost V 2 bases and J 5 bases, with 18 bases left between them. The CDR3 totals 16 residues. Germline CDR1 SGHVT, CDR2 SQSDAQ. Here the CDR3 reads CASSLYVGGPRETQYF. The CDR3 nucleotides are TGTGCCAGCAGCTTATACGTTGGGGGGCCCCGGGAGACCCAGTACTTC.

This chain joins TRBV7-2 and TRBJ1-2, with D unclear. Trimming took off 3 bases at V and 7 bases at J, with 3 bases between the two ends. The CDR3 has 10 amino acids. Per the germline V gene, CDR1 is SGHTA and CDR2 is FQGNSA. The CDR3, as DNA: TGTGCCAGCAGCTTGGGTGGCTACACCTTC. This translates into CASSLGGYTF. Full variable domain (remainder filled in from reference TRBV7-2 and TRBJ1-2): GAGVSQSPSNKVTEKGKDVELRCDPISGHTALYWYRQSLGQGLEFLIYFQGNSAPDKSGLPSDRFSAERTGGSVSTLTIQRTQQEDSAVYLCASSLGGYTFGSGTRLTVV.

The CDR3 loop is CASTEAGLSSYGYTF. The CDR3 DNA reads TGTGCCAGCACCGAGGCAGGACTATCTTCCTATGGCTACACCTTC. The V call is TRBV9, the J call TRBJ1-2; D remains unclear. Germline-derived CDR1 and CDR2 are SGDLS and YYNGEE. V was shortened by 6 bases and J by 4 bases, with 19 bases between the two germline ends. The CDR3 loop spans 15 amino acids.

At least ten counts were recorded for this clone. Other nucleotide sequences in the sample specify the same CDR3. The chain combines TRBV5-5 with TRBJ2-7, with TRBD1 matching over 7 bases. CDR3 length equals 12 residues. Unmatched junction bases numbered 3, after V lost 2 bases and J lost 7 bases. CDR1 is SGHKS, CDR2 YYEKEE, per germline (reference sequence). The chain's CDR3 is CASSFTGEEQYF. CDR3 DNA sequence: TGTGCCAGCAGCTTCACAGGGGAAGAGCAGTACTTC.

J is TRBJ1-2 and V is TRBV6-1; D is undetermined. Per the germline V gene, CDR1 is MNHNS and CDR2 is SASEGT. The germline V and J ends were trimmed by 8 bases and 8 bases, with 21 bases remaining between them. This CDR3 region has 14 residues. The CDR3 loop reads CASLASVEYGGYTF. The CDR3 bases are TGTGCCAGCCTGGCGTCCGTGGAATATGGCGGCTACACCTTC.

The V call is TRBV23-1, the J call TRBJ2-7; 8 nucleotides match TRBD1. TRBV23-1 falls under the ORF class, with uncertain function. This CDR3 has 16 residues. Germline trimming cut 3 bases from V and 2 bases from J; bases unmatched to any gene: 9. CDR3: CASSQSRQGITYEQYF. The CDR3 DNA reads TGCGCCAGCAGTCAGTCTAGACAGGGGATAACCTACGAGCAGTACTTC.

The chain has TRBV7-6 and TRBJ1-2; the D gene is possibly TRBD1 (5 bases). V lost 1 base and J lost 2, with 5 bases in between. This CDR3 comprises 13 residues. The germline gives CDR1 SGHVS, CDR2 FNYEAQ. Written as DNA, the CDR3 is TGTGCCAGCAGCTTAGGGGGCAACTATGGCTACACCTTC. Translation: CASSLGGNYGYTF.

This rearrangement joins TRBV5-6 to TRBJ1-1, with D unresolved. Trimming stripped 0 bases from V and 7 bases from J, with 10 bases between. The length of the CDR3 is 13 residues. CDR1 is SGHDT and CDR2 is YYEEEE in the germline V gene. CDR3 in amino acids: CASSLGRQIEAFF. The CDR3 DNA reads TGTGCCAGCAGCTTGGGTCGGCAGATTGAAGCTTTCTTT.

The chain employs TRBV2 and TRBJ1-1; D remains unclear. V dropped 4 bases and J dropped 2 bases, with 8 bases sitting between them. There are 13 residues in the CDR3. CDR1 and CDR2 from the germline V gene are SNHLY and FYNNEI. The chain's CDR3 is CASSAYHNTEAFF. The CDR3 bases are TGTGCCAGCAGTGCCTATCATAACACTGAAGCTTTCTTT.